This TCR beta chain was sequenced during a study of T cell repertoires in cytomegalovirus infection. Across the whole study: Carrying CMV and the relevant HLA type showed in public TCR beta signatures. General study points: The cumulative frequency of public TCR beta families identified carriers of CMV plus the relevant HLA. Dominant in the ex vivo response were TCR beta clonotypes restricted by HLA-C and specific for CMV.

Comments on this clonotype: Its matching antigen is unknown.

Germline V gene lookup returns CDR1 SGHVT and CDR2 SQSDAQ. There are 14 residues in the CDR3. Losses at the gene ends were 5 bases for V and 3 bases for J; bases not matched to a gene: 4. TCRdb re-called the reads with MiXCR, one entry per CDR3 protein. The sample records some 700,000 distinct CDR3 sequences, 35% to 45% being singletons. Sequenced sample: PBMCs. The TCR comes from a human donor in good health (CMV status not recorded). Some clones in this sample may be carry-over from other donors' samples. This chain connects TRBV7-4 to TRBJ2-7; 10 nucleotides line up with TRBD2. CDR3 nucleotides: TGTGCCAGCAGCCCCGCTAGCGGGAGCTACGAGCAGTACTTC. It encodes CASSPASGSYEQYF.